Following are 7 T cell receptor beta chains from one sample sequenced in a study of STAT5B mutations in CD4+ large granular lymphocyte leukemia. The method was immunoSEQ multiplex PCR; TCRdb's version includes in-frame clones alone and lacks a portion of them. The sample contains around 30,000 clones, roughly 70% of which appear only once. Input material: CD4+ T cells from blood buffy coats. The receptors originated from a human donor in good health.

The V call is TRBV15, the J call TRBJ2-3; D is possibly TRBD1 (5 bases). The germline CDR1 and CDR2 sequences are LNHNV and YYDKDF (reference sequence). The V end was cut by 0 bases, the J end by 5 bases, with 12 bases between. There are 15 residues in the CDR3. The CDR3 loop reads CATSRDPRAIDTQYF. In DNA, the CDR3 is TGTGCCACCAGCAGAGATCCCAGGGCCATAGATACGCAGTATTTT.

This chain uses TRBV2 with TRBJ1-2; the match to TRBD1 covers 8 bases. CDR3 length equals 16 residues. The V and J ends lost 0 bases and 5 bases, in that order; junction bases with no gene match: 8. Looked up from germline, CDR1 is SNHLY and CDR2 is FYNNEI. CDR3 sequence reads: CASSEAGQGAWYGYTF. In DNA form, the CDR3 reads TGTGCCAGCAGTGAAGCGGGGCAGGGGGCGTGGTATGGCTACACCTTC. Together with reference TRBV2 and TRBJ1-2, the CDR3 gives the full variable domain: EPEVTQTPSHQVTQMGQEVILRCVPISNHLYFYWYRQILGQKVEFLVSFYNNEISEKSEIFDDQFSVERPDGSNFTLKIRSTKLEDSAMYFCASSEAGQGAWYGYTFGSGTRLTVV.

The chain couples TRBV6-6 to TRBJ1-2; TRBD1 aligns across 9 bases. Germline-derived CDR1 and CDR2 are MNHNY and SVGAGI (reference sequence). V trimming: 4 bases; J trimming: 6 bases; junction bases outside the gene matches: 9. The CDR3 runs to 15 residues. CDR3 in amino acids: CASSSILQGANGYTF. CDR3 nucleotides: TGTGCCAGCAGTTCCATCCTACAGGGGGCGAATGGCTACACCTTC.

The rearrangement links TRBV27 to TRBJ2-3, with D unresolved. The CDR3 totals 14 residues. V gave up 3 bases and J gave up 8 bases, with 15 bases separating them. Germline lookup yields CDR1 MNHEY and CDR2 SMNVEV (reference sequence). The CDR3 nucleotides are TGTGCCAGCAGTTTCGGAAGGGAAGTTGCTACGCAGTATTTT. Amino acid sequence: CASSFGREVATQYF.

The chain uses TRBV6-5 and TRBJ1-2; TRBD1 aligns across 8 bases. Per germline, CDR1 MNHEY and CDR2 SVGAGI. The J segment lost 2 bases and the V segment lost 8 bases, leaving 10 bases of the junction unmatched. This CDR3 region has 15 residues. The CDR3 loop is CASLIRQGRNYGYTF. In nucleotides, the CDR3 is TGTGCCAGCCTTATCCGACAGGGGCGAAACTATGGCTACACCTTC.

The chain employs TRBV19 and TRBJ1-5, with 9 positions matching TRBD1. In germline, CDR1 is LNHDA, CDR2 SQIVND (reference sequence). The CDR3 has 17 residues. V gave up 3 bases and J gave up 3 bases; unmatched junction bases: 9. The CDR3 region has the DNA TGTGCCAGTAGTATTCCGGACAGGGGTTCCTTCAATCAGCCCCAGCATTTT. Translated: CASSIPDRGSFNQPQHF.

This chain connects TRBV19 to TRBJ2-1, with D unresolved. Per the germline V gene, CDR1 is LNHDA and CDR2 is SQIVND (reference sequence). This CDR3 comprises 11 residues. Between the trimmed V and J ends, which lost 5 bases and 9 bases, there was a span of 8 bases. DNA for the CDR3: TGTGCCAGTAGTCGCCGGGTTGAGCAGTTCTTC. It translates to CASSRRVEQFF.